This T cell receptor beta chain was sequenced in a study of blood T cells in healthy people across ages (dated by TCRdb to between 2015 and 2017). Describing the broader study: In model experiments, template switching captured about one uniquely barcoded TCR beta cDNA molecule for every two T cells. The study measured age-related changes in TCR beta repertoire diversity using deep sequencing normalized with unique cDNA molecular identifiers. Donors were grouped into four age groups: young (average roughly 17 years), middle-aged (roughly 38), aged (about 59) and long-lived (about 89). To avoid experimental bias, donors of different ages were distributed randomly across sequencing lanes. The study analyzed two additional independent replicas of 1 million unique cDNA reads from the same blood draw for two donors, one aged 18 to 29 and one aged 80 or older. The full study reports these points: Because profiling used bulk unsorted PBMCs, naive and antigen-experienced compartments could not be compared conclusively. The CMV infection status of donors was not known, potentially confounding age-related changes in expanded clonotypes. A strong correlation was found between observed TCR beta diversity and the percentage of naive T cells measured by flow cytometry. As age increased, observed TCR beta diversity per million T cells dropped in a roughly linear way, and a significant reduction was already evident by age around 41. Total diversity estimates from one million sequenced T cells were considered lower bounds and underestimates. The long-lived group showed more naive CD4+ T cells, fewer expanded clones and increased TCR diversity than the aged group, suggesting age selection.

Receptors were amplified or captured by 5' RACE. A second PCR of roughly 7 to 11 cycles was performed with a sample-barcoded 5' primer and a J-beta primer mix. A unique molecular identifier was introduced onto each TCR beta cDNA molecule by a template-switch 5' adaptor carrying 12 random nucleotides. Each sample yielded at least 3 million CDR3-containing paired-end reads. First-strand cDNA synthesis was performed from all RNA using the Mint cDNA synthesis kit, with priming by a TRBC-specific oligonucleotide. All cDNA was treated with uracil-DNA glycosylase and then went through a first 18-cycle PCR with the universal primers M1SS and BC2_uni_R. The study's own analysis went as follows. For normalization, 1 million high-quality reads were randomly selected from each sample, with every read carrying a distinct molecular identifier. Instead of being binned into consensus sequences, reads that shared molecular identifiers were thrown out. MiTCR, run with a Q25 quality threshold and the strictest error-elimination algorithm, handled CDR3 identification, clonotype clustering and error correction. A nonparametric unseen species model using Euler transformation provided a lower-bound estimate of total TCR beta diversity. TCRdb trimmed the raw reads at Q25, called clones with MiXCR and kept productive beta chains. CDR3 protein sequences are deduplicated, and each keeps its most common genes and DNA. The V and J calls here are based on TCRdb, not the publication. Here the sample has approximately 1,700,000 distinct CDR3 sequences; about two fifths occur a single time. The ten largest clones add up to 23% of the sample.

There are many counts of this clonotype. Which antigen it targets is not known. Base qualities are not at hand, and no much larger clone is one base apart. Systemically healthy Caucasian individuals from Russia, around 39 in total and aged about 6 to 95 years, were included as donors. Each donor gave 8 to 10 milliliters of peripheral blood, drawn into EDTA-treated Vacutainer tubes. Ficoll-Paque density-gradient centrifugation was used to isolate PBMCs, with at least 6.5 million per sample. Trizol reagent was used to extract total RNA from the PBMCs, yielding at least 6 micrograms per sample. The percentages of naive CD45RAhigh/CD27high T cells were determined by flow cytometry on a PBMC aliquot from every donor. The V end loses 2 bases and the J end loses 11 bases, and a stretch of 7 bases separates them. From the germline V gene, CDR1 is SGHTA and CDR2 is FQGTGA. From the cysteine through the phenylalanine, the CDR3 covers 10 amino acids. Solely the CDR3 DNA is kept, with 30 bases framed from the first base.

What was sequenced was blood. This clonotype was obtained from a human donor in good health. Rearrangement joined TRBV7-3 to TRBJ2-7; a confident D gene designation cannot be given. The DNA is TGTGCCAGCAGCTTAGCGGTAGAGTACTTC. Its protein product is CASSLAVEYF.